The next 27 T cell receptor beta chains were all read from a single sample in a study of CD8 T cells in ankylosing spondylitis. The antigens these receptors bind are not known. TCRdb reanalysed the 5' RACE reads using MiXCR and keeps one entry per CDR3 protein. The top ten clones hold approximately 3.5% of a sample with approximately 520,000 distinct CDR3 sequences, about 5.7% of them seen once. Study-wide points: A TCR beta motif of about 8 highly homologous variants seemed to mark ankylosing spondylitis blood.

The source material was blood, either unsorted or a sorted T cell fraction (not recorded which). The receptors were gathered from a male donor with ankylosing spondylitis.

This clonotype has ten or more counts. This chain uses TRBV28 with TRBJ1-5, with a weak D call TRBD1 (6 bases). The CDR3 covers 12 residues. Deletions cut 10 bases from V and 10 bases from J, with 17 bases between. Germline lookup yields CDR1 MDHEN and CDR2 SYDVKM. The CDR3 region is CATMSGGGPQHF. CDR3 bases: TGTGCCACTATGAGCGGGGGCGGCCCCCAGCATTTT.

This clonotype was detected ten times or more. The chain uses TRBV24-1 and TRBJ2-1, with D perhaps being TRBD1 or TRBD2 (5 bases each). V lost 9 bases and J lost 9, with 11 bases in between. The germline V gene encodes CDR1 KGHDR and CDR2 SFDVKD. The CDR3 is 11 amino acids. The CDR3 loop is CATWGMGEQFF. CDR3 sequence (DNA): TGTGCCACCTGGGGGATGGGTGAGCAGTTCTTC.

The V call is TRBV9, the J call TRBJ2-5, with 15 bases fitting TRBD2. The CDR3 has 20 amino acids. Germline trimming cut 3 bases from V and 5 bases from J; bases unmatched to any gene: 17. The germline V gene encodes CDR1 SGDLS and CDR2 YYNGEE. DNA for the CDR3: TGTGCCAGCAGCGCCTCCTTAGGAGGACTAGCGGGGGGGCGGCGGGAGACCCAGTACTTC. Protein: CASSASLGGLAGGRRETQYF.

This clonotype was seen repeatedly, ten times or more. This sequence joins TRBV4-3 and TRBJ2-1; the match to TRBD2 covers 11 bases. V lost 0 bases, J lost 5 bases, and 3 bases stayed unmatched. CDR3 length: 16 amino acids. The germline CDR1 and CDR2 sequences are LGHNA and YSLEER. Written as DNA, the CDR3 is TGCGCCAGCAGCCAAGATCTACTAGCGGGAGACAATGAGCAGTTCTTC. This translates into CASSQDLLAGDNEQFF.

There are many counts of this clonotype. The chain recombines TRBV7-9 with TRBJ2-3; D is perhaps TRBD1 or TRBD2 (5 bases each). The CDR3 is 15 residues long. Trimming pared 5 bases from V and 6 bases from J, leaving 18 bases between. CDR1 and CDR2 (germline): SEHNR, FQNEAQ (reference sequence). The CDR3 protein is CASSHGTVGADTQYF. Here the CDR3 DNA reads TGTGCCAGCAGCCATGGGACGGTTGGCGCGGATACGCAGTATTTT.

This clonotype was counted many times. The rearrangement joins TRBV29-1 to TRBJ2-7; unclear D gene. This CDR3 is built from 12 residues. Germline V gives CDR1 SQVTM, CDR2 ANQGSEA. Trimming removed 6 bases at V and 0 bases at J, with 9 bases between. The CDR3 protein is CSVSGSSYEQYF. CDR3 bases: TGCAGCGTCTCAGGTAGCTCCTACGAGCAGTACTTC.

This clonotype has at least ten counts. The chain carries TRBV7-2 and TRBJ1-3; D not certain. CDR3 size: 15 residues. From germline, CDR1 is SGHTA and CDR2 FQGNSA. Deletions cut 2 bases from V and 4 bases from J, with 12 bases between. In nucleotides, the CDR3 is TGTGCCAGCAGCTTATTCCCAATCCTCGGAAACACCATATATTTT. This gives the protein CASSLFPILGNTIYF. The full variable domain, completed using reference TRBV7-2 and TRBJ1-3, is GAGVSQSPSNKVTEKGKDVELRCDPISGHTALYWYRQSLGQGLEFLIYFQGNSAPDKSGLPSDRFSAERTGGSVSTLTIQRTQQEDSAVYLCASSLFPILGNTIYFGEGSWLTVV.

This clonotype was seen at least ten times. The rearrangement links TRBV29-1 to TRBJ1-1, with D maybe TRBD1 (6 bases). V was clipped by 7 bases and J by 8 bases, with 14 bases between them. There are 11 residues in the CDR3. The germline V gene has CDR1 SQVTM and CDR2 ANQGSEA. The CDR3 DNA is TGCAGCGGAAGGACAGTTGGGGAAGCTTTCTTT. Translating gives CSGRTVGEAFF. Filled out from reference TRBV29-1 and TRBJ1-1, the complete variable domain reads SAVISQKPSRDICQRGTSLTIQCQVDSQVTMMFWYRQQPGQSLTLIATANQGSEATYESGFVIDKFPISRPNLTFSTLTVSNMSPEDSSIYLCSGRTVGEAFFGQGTRLTVV.

This clonotype was recorded many times. The rearrangement uses TRBV7-2 and TRBJ2-5; 14 bases are shared with TRBD2. The CDR3 runs to 16 residues. Per germline, CDR1 SGHTA and CDR2 FQGNSA. The J segment lost 1 base and the V segment lost 3 bases, leaving 1 base of the junction unmatched. The CDR3 sequence is CASSFGTSGGQETQYF. The CDR3 region has the DNA TGTGCCAGCAGCTTCGGGACTAGCGGGGGCCAAGAGACCCAGTACTTC.

This chain links TRBV24-1 with TRBJ2-1; D may be TRBD2 (6 bases). The CDR3 is made up of 14 amino acids. Deletions cut 3 bases from V and 6 bases from J, with 11 bases between. Looked up from germline, CDR1 is KGHDR and CDR2 is SFDVKD. The CDR3 DNA is TGTGCCACCAGTGATCTAAGGCGGGGCAATGAGCAGTTCTTC. Its protein product is CATSDLRRGNEQFF.

In its sample, this clonotype was seen many times. This sequence joins TRBV29-1 and TRBJ2-7, with D perhaps matching TRBD1 (7 bases). V was cut by 5 bases and J by 3 bases, with 14 bases left in between. CDR1 and CDR2 (germline): SQVTM, ANQGSEA. The CDR3 consists of 13 residues. CDR3 protein: CSVIWQGGYEQYF. In DNA form, the CDR3 reads TGCAGCGTTATTTGGCAGGGGGGCTACGAGCAGTACTTC.

Ten or more counts support this clonotype. J is TRBJ2-7 and V is TRBV7-2; the D gene could be TRBD1 or TRBD2 (7 bases each). The germline V gene has CDR1 SGHTA and CDR2 FQGNSA. This CDR3 has 14 amino acids. V was shortened by 1 base and J by 6 bases, with 13 bases between the two germline ends. This CDR3 is CASSLGQGGTEQYF. The CDR3 DNA reads as TGTGCCAGCAGCTTAGGGCAGGGGGGGACCGAGCAGTACTTC.

This clonotype was seen repeatedly, ten times or more. The chain is built from TRBV7-9 and TRBJ2-6; D might be TRBD1 or TRBD2, each matching 5 bases. Trimming shortened V by 6 bases and J by 2 bases, and 11 bases separated the two germline ends. This CDR3 comprises 15 residues. Germline CDR1 is SEHNR and CDR2 is FQNEAQ (reference sequence). The CDR3 DNA reads as TGTGCCAGCAGACCCTGGGGGACTGGGGCCAACGTCCTGACTTTC. Its protein is CASRPWGTGANVLTF.

This clonotype showed up many times. The chain is built from TRBV2 and TRBJ2-1; TRBD2 matches 10 bases. Germline CDR1 and CDR2: SNHLY and FYNNEI. This CDR3 region has 16 residues. The junction had 7 bases not matched to a gene; V was cut back by 0 bases and J by 8 bases. The DNA of the CDR3 is TGTGCCAGCAGTGAAGCGGGCCTAGCGGGAGTCTATGAGCAGTTCTTC. Its translation: CASSEAGLAGVYEQFF.

This clonotype appeared many times. This sequence joins TRBV20-1 and TRBJ2-7; D perhaps matches TRBD1 (5 bases). The germline V gene has CDR1 DFQATT and CDR2 SNEGSKA (reference sequence). Trimming cost V 4 bases and J 2 bases, with 18 bases left between them. The CDR3 extends over 15 amino acids. The CDR3 nucleotides are TGCAGTGCTACGTATCAGGGCCCCCCGACCTACGAGCAGTACTTC. The encoded protein is CSATYQGPPTYEQYF.

This CDR3 reads CATRKGTNYGYTF. The CDR3 DNA is TGTGCCACTCGGAAGGGCACCAACTATGGCTACACCTTC. The chain links TRBV15 to TRBJ1-2; D is unclear. Germline V gene sequence: CDR1 LNHNV, CDR2 YYDKDF (reference sequence). The CDR3 has 13 amino acids. With 9 bases removed from V and 2 bases from J, the gap between germline ends came to 13 bases.

The table lists this clonotype with many counts. The rearrangement joins TRBV5-1 to TRBJ2-2, with D unclear. The CDR3 is 14 residues long. The ends were cut back, 2 bases at V and 3 bases at J, with 8 bases in the middle. Germline V gene sequence: CDR1 SGHRS, CDR2 YFSETQ. The CDR3 DNA follows: TGCGCCAGCAGCTTAGCAGTTTACACCGGGGAGCTGTTTTTT. Protein product: CASSLAVYTGELFF.

This clonotype was recorded only once. It is likely a read error, because the conserved phenylalanine at the end of the CDR3 is missing. The rearrangement links TRBV18 to TRBJ1-2; no reliable D call. Trimming removed 6 bases at V and 0 bases at J, with 5 bases between. This CDR3 contains 12 residues. Germline CDR1 KGHSH, CDR2 LQKENI. CDR3 sequence reads: CASSWTNYGYTY. CDR3 DNA sequence: TGTGCCAGCTCGTGGACTAACTATGGCTACACCTAC.

This clonotype appeared many times. The rearrangement uses TRBV20-1 and TRBJ2-1; possibly TRBD1 or TRBD2 for D (5 bases each). The CDR3 has 16 residues. Germline CDR1 is DFQATT and CDR2 is SNEGSKA (reference sequence). Deletions cut 6 bases from V and 0 bases from J, with 18 bases between. For the CDR3, the DNA is TGCAGTGCCCACGACAGAGGGCTACTCTCCTACAATGAGCAGTTCTTC. Translated, it gives CSAHDRGLLSYNEQFF.

V and J are TRBV12-3 or TRBV12-4 and TRBJ1-1; D is unclear. CDR3 length: 16 amino acids. Trimming shortened V by 5 bases and J by 0 bases, and 16 bases separated the two germline ends. CDR3 sequence: CASSGAPWLMNTEAFF. DNA for the CDR3: TGTGCCAGCAGTGGCGCCCCATGGCTCATGAACACTGAAGCTTTCTTT.

This clonotype was detected ten times or more. The chain joins TRBV5-1 to TRBJ2-1; D is uncertain. V was shortened by 0 bases and J by 0 bases, with 4 bases between the two germline ends. Germline assignment: CDR1 SGHRS and CDR2 YFSETQ. The CDR3 has 14 amino acids. CDR3 sequence reads: CASSLGSSYNEQFF. CDR3 in DNA: TGCGCCAGCAGCTTGGGGAGCTCCTACAATGAGCAGTTCTTC.

This clonotype occurred many times. The chain has TRBV29-1 and TRBJ2-1; D is unresolved. The germline V gene has CDR1 SQVTM and CDR2 ANQGSEA. CDR3 length: 10 amino acids. The germline V and J ends were trimmed by 5 bases and 4 bases, with 3 bases remaining between them. CDR3 residues: CSVLYNEQFF. The CDR3 nucleotides are TGCAGCGTTTTGTACAATGAGCAGTTCTTC.

Remarks on this clonotype: This may come from a read error, since a much larger clone is one base off. The chain recombines TRBV7-2 with TRBJ2-2; D ambiguous. The germline V gene has CDR1 SGHTA and CDR2 FQGNSA. This CDR3 is built from 15 residues. The CDR3 region is CACSSELANTGELFF. CDR3 DNA sequence: TGTGCCTGCAGCTCGGAGCTGGCGAACACCGGGGAGCTGTTTTTT.

CDR3 in amino acids: CASGPGPGYEQYF. The CDR3 coding sequence is TGTGCCAGCGGCCCCGGACCGGGCTACGAGCAGTACTTC. V gene TRBV5-8 combines with J gene TRBJ2-7; D is unclear. Germline CDR1 is SGHTS and CDR2 is YDEGEE. The CDR3 runs 13 residues. V dropped 7 bases and J dropped 3 bases, with 14 bases sitting between them.

This clonotype was counted at least ten times. The V gene is TRBV12-3 or TRBV12-4, the J gene TRBJ2-3; 11 bases fit TRBD2. Trimming cost V 6 bases and J 2 bases; bases outside gene matches: 7. The CDR3 spans 16 residues. The CDR3 DNA sequence: TGTGCCAGCAGCCCTGGGACTAGCGGTTTCACAGATACGCAGTATTTT. Its translation: CASSPGTSGFTDTQYF.

Many counts were recorded for this clonotype. At one of its ends the junction is not consistent with the germline gene, which may arise from a read error. The genes are TRBV25-1 and TRBJ2-7; TRBD1 matches at 10 bases. Germline V gene data show CDR1 as MGHDK and CDR2 as SYGVNS. The CDR3 runs 11 residues. CDR3 in DNA: TGTGCCAGCAGTGAAGGGGGACAGGGGTATTTC. Its translation is CASSEGGQGYF.

This clonotype was picked up many times. The gene calls are TRBV6-5 and TRBJ2-3; D not certain. Germline-derived CDR1 and CDR2 are MNHEY and SVGAGI. Trimming cost V 6 bases and J 4 bases, with 8 bases left between them. CDR3 length equals 12 residues. The CDR3: CASRDGSDTQYF. CDR3 nucleotides: TGTGCCAGCAGGGATGGCTCAGATACGCAGTATTTT.